These T cell receptor beta chains were read from a single sample in a study of T cells after yellow fever vaccination. TCRdb recomputed calls from the 5' RACE reads with MiXCR, one row per CDR3 protein. The sample carries fewer than 400,000 distinct CDR3 sequences, roughly 6.1% recorded once. Sequenced material: PBMCs, taken 5 days after the yellow fever booster vaccination. Every receptor here comes from a man under 40 who received the YFV17D yellow fever vaccine. Each CDR3 is given with its conserved first and last residue. Clone size, where shown, is once, few, many, or a class for clones that have expanded.

cdr3_aa: CASSPSAWGAEEPQHF
cdr3_length: 16
j_call: TRBJ1-5
v_call: TRBV18
clone_size: many

cdr3_aa: CSASTVERTYEQYF
cdr3_length: 14
j_call: TRBJ2-7
v_call: TRBV20-1
clone_size: .

cdr3_aa: CANVERAGTGELFF
cdr3_length: 14
j_call: TRBJ2-2
v_call: TRBV11-2
clone_size: few

cdr3_aa: CASSEYPGQGDYNEQFF
cdr3_length: 17
j_call: TRBJ2-1
v_call: TRBV10-1
clone_size: few

cdr3_aa: CASSYSIGGFTF
cdr3_length: 12
j_call: TRBJ1-2
v_call: TRBV6-6
clone_size: once

cdr3_aa: CASSQGVAGSYEQYF
cdr3_length: 15
j_call: TRBJ2-7
v_call: TRBV4-2
clone_size: .

cdr3_aa: CSVDIASSNYGYTF
cdr3_length: 14
j_call: TRBJ1-2
v_call: TRBV29-1
clone_size: many

cdr3_aa: CASSQDGIYNEQFF
cdr3_length: 14
j_call: TRBJ2-1
v_call: TRBV5-5
clone_size: many

cdr3_aa: CSARPQGGTGGRFPYNEQFF
cdr3_length: 20
j_call: TRBJ2-1
v_call: TRBV20-1
clone_size: .

cdr3_aa: CASSYRAGVGYEQYF
cdr3_length: 15
j_call: TRBJ2-7
v_call: TRBV7-6
clone_size: .

cdr3_aa: CASSLGWGSDNRETQYF
cdr3_length: 17
j_call: TRBJ2-5
v_call: TRBV7-2
clone_size: .

cdr3_aa: CASSQEPGKQPQHF
cdr3_length: 14
j_call: TRBJ1-5
v_call: TRBV4-2
clone_size: .

cdr3_aa: CASSQARASYEQYF
cdr3_length: 14
j_call: TRBJ2-7
v_call: TRBV4-2
clone_size: many

cdr3_aa: CASSPEDNEQFF
cdr3_length: 12
j_call: TRBJ2-1
v_call: TRBV11-2
clone_size: many

cdr3_aa: CASSSKAAHSYNEQFF
cdr3_length: 16
j_call: TRBJ2-1
v_call: TRBV28
clone_size: many

cdr3_aa: CASRRTAPGETQYF
cdr3_length: 14
j_call: TRBJ2-5
v_call: TRBV19
clone_size: few

cdr3_aa: CAWSVRFSGLGYTF
cdr3_length: 14
j_call: TRBJ1-2
v_call: TRBV30
clone_size: few

cdr3_aa: CASSRPVERKNEQFF
cdr3_length: 15
j_call: TRBJ2-1
v_call: TRBV4-1
clone_size: .

cdr3_aa: CASGEWGGSTDTQYF
cdr3_length: 15
j_call: TRBJ2-3
v_call: TRBV12-3/TRBV12-4
clone_size: few

cdr3_aa: CASSLPSLVSADTQYF
cdr3_length: 16
j_call: TRBJ2-3
v_call: TRBV5-6
clone_size: .

cdr3_aa: CASSMNSGRAEQYF
cdr3_length: 14
j_call: TRBJ2-7
v_call: TRBV27
clone_size: few

cdr3_aa: CSAISGSSYEQYF
cdr3_length: 13
j_call: TRBJ2-7
v_call: TRBV20-1
clone_size: many

cdr3_aa: CASSLSANGQETQYF
cdr3_length: 15
j_call: TRBJ2-5
v_call: TRBV7-2
clone_size: few

cdr3_aa: CASSAYQDTQYF
cdr3_length: 12
j_call: TRBJ2-3
v_call: TRBV6-6
clone_size: .

cdr3_aa: CASSLKGRTSGSYEQYF
cdr3_length: 17
j_call: TRBJ2-7
v_call: TRBV5-6
clone_size: many

cdr3_aa: CASSLGQGKYNEQFF
cdr3_length: 15
j_call: TRBJ2-1
v_call: TRBV7-2
clone_size: many

cdr3_aa: CASSLAQYASGPYYEQYF
cdr3_length: 18
j_call: TRBJ2-7
v_call: TRBV7-2
clone_size: few

cdr3_aa: CASSHPLAGGTDTQYF
cdr3_length: 16
j_call: TRBJ2-3
v_call: TRBV4-2
clone_size: many

cdr3_aa: CASSQDRGLEQYF
cdr3_length: 13
j_call: TRBJ2-7
v_call: TRBV27
clone_size: many

cdr3_aa: CSARDWGLAQDSGANVLTF
cdr3_length: 19
j_call: TRBJ2-6
v_call: TRBV20-1
clone_size: many

cdr3_aa: CASRQISNTGELFF
cdr3_length: 14
j_call: TRBJ2-2
v_call: TRBV11-2
clone_size: .

cdr3_aa: CASSQEWVARIEKLFF
cdr3_length: 16
j_call: TRBJ1-4
v_call: TRBV4-3
clone_size: few

cdr3_aa: CASSQEASGAEQFF
cdr3_length: 14
j_call: TRBJ2-1
v_call: TRBV4-2
clone_size: .

cdr3_aa: CASSPDRQGAYNEQFF
cdr3_length: 16
j_call: TRBJ2-1
v_call: TRBV18
clone_size: few

cdr3_aa: CASRGALGTEAFF
cdr3_length: 13
j_call: TRBJ1-1
v_call: TRBV6-4
clone_size: few

cdr3_aa: CASSPFTLSNTGELFF
cdr3_length: 16
j_call: TRBJ2-2
v_call: TRBV18
clone_size: .

cdr3_aa: CASMQGAGYQETQYF
cdr3_length: 15
j_call: TRBJ2-5
v_call: TRBV28
clone_size: many

cdr3_aa: CASSPIAGSPKNIQYF
cdr3_length: 16
j_call: TRBJ2-4
v_call: TRBV11-2
clone_size: few

cdr3_aa: CASSSTGREQYF
cdr3_length: 12
j_call: TRBJ2-7
v_call: TRBV7-2
clone_size: .

cdr3_aa: CASSFPGETQYF
cdr3_length: 12
j_call: TRBJ2-5
v_call: TRBV5-5
clone_size: many

cdr3_aa: CASSGTGALGWNEQFF
cdr3_length: 16
j_call: TRBJ2-1
v_call: TRBV19
clone_size: few

cdr3_aa: CASSPPAAGGYNEQFF
cdr3_length: 16
j_call: TRBJ2-1
v_call: TRBV18
clone_size: few

cdr3_aa: CVCSFLGTDTKETQYF
cdr3_length: 16
j_call: TRBJ2-5
v_call: TRBV12-3/TRBV12-4
clone_size: .

cdr3_aa: CSARRRLANIQYF
cdr3_length: 13
j_call: TRBJ2-4
v_call: TRBV20-1
clone_size: many

cdr3_aa: CASSARRDSPLHF
cdr3_length: 13
j_call: TRBJ1-6
v_call: TRBV5-1
clone_size: .

cdr3_aa: CSAKPPNDIYNEQFF
cdr3_length: 15
j_call: TRBJ2-1
v_call: TRBV20-1
clone_size: .

cdr3_aa: CASSPLSGTPSEYF
cdr3_length: 14
j_call: TRBJ2-4
v_call: TRBV2
clone_size: few

cdr3_aa: CSARDWGGGSPNEQFF
cdr3_length: 16
j_call: TRBJ2-1
v_call: TRBV20-1
clone_size: few

cdr3_aa: CASSLAGTSGYEQYF
cdr3_length: 15
j_call: TRBJ2-7
v_call: TRBV11-3
clone_size: many

cdr3_aa: CASSFGQENYGYTF
cdr3_length: 14
j_call: TRBJ1-2
v_call: TRBV27
clone_size: few

cdr3_aa: CASSLVQGADEQYF
cdr3_length: 14
j_call: TRBJ2-7
v_call: TRBV7-6
clone_size: .

cdr3_aa: CASSFRRSDPGYTF
cdr3_length: 14
j_call: TRBJ1-2
v_call: TRBV7-2
clone_size: many

cdr3_aa: CASSRQRAYNEQFF
cdr3_length: 14
j_call: TRBJ2-1
v_call: TRBV6-1
clone_size: .

cdr3_aa: CASKVDGYSGANVLTF
cdr3_length: 16
j_call: TRBJ2-6
v_call: TRBV6-1
clone_size: many

cdr3_aa: CASSLVDPLPGANVLTF
cdr3_length: 17
j_call: TRBJ2-6
v_call: TRBV7-2
clone_size: few

cdr3_aa: CASSSQAVVLRGGTQYF
cdr3_length: 17
j_call: TRBJ2-5
v_call: TRBV12-3/TRBV12-4
clone_size: many

cdr3_aa: CASSGGGRNNSPLHF
cdr3_length: 15
j_call: TRBJ1-6
v_call: TRBV9
clone_size: few

cdr3_aa: CASSLPSSGGYNEQFF
cdr3_length: 16
j_call: TRBJ2-1
v_call: TRBV5-5
clone_size: .

cdr3_aa: CASSMTVNTEAFF
cdr3_length: 13
j_call: TRBJ1-1
v_call: TRBV19
clone_size: many

cdr3_aa: CASSLELAGGPLDTQYF
cdr3_length: 17
j_call: TRBJ2-3
v_call: TRBV5-1
clone_size: many